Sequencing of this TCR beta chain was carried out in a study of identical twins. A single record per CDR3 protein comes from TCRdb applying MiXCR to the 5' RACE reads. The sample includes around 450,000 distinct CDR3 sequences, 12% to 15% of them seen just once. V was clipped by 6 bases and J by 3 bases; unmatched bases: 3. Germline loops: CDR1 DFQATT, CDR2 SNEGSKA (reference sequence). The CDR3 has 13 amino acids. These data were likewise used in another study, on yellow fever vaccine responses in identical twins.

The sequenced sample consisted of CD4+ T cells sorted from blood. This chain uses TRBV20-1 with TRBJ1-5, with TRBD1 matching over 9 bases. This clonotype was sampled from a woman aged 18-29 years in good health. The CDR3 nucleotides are TGCAGTGCGGGACAGGGTCCCAATCAGCCCCAGCATTTT. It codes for CSAGQGPNQPQHF.